Detailed here is one T cell receptor (beta chain). Its antigen is undetermined. The source of the sample is a study of cytomegalovirus exposure and HLA in healthy donors. Study-wide findings and caveats: Specificity of a few CMV-associated chains for CMV antigens was verified in vitro. An ancestry cluster, one associated with Asian ancestry, reportedly showed fewer N-insertions than the 666-donor mean in a later analysis. It is likely that the observed cluster of highly shared sequence variants was a sequencing artifact. According to reports, the classifier identified cytomegalovirus status with high specificity and sensitivity.

In the PCR, 60 Vbeta and 13 Jbeta primers were used. Clones were read by immunoSEQ multiplex PCR, and TCRdb kept only the in-frame ones, dropping some. The table lists 150,000 to 200,000 clones, 76% of them singletons, with 3.1% in the top ten. This sequence originates from a male donor in good health and CMV-seronegative. Sequences were obtained from PBMCs.

CDR3 residues: CASSLFAGSTDTQYF. The CDR3 DNA follows: TGTGCCAGCAGTTTATTCGCCGGGAGCACAGATACGCAGTATTTT. This rearrangement joins TRBV27 to TRBJ2-3; unclear D gene. The CDR3 length is 15 residues. Trimming removed 1 base from V and 0 bases from J, with 8 bases in between. CDR1 is MNHEY and CDR2 is SMNVEV in the germline V gene (reference sequence).